Sequencing of this TCR beta chain was carried out in a study of tumor-infiltrating lymphocytes in oesophageal squamous cell carcinoma. Germline V lookup: CDR1 DFQATT, CDR2 SNEGSKA (reference sequence). The CDR3 contains 14 residues. TCRdb recomputed calls from the PCR reads with MiXCR, one row per CDR3 protein. Here the sample spans some 21,000 distinct CDR3 sequences, more than 30% being singletons. This sequence was found in a male donor with esophageal squamous cell carcinoma. This sequence joins TRBV20-1 and TRBJ2-5; possibly TRBD1 for D (5 bases). The J call may be faulty, since TRBJ2-7 better matches the DNA end. The sample taken for sequencing was esophageal tumor tissue. This CDR3 reads CSARVPGPSYEQYF. For the CDR3, the DNA is TGCAGTGCTAGAGTCCCAGGGCCCTCTTACGAGCAGTACTTC.